The 19 T cell receptor beta chains given below trace back to one sample, sequenced in a study of CD4 T cells in relation to SARS-CoV-2 and coronaviruses. No antigens are known for them. Some clones are missing from TCRdb's copy, which holds only in-frame ones; the method was immunoSEQ multiplex PCR. This table has some 14,000 clones, approximately 78% appearing once. CD4+ T cells from unexposed donors were obtained before the COVID-19 pandemic (2011-2018). Isolation of CD4+ T cells took place after about 9 days in culture. The material sequenced was CD4+ T cells from PBMCs, cultured in vitro. Receptor source: a human donor in good health.

The chain employs TRBV5-1 and TRBJ1-1, with a possible D match to TRBD1 (5 bases). Germline CDR1 and CDR2: SGHRS and YFSETQ. CDR3 length: 15 residues. Trimming took off 0 bases at V and 4 bases at J, with 13 bases between the two ends. This CDR3 reads CASSLAQGKGTEAFF. CDR3 nucleotides: TGCGCCAGCAGCTTGGCTCAGGGAAAAGGCACTGAAGCTTTCTTT.

The J gene is TRBJ2-5, the V gene TRBV28; TRBD2 agrees at 13 bases. This CDR3 spans 17 amino acids. The V segment lost 1 base and the J segment 4 bases; nucleotides outside the gene matches: 6. Germline V gene data show CDR1 as MDHEN and CDR2 as SYDVKM. Here the CDR3 DNA reads TGTGCCAGCAGTTTATTCTGGACTAGCGGGAGAAGAGAGACCCAGTACTTC. It translates to CASSLFWTSGRRETQYF.

The V gene is TRBV18, the J gene TRBJ2-7; unclear D gene. Germline CDR1 reads KGHSH; CDR2 reads LQKENI. Trimming left V 3 bases short and J 1 base short, with 13 bases between. CDR3 length: 15 amino acids. The DNA for the CDR3 is TGTGCCAGCTCACCCCCGAGTCTAGGGTCCTACGAGCAGTACTTC. The encoded protein is CASSPPSLGSYEQYF.

J is TRBJ2-7 and V is TRBV30; D is tentatively TRBD1 or TRBD2 (5 bases each). V was clipped by 1 base and J by 4 bases, with 11 bases between them. Looked up from germline, CDR1 is GTSNPN and CDR2 is SVGIG (reference sequence). The CDR3 loop spans 13 amino acids. CDR3 coding DNA: TGTGCCTGGAGTGGGGACCGTAGGTACGAGCAGTACTTC. Translation gives CAWSGDRRYEQYF.

The chain employs TRBV5-4 and TRBJ2-5; the match to TRBD2 covers 7 bases. V dropped 4 bases and J dropped 4; count of bases not matched to a gene: 10. Germline V gene sequence: CDR1 SGHNT, CDR2 YYREEE (reference sequence). The CDR3 runs to 15 residues. The CDR3 region has the DNA TGTGCCAGCAGCGTGGAGGGCGGGGGTGGAGAGACCCAGTACTTC. This translates into CASSVEGGGGETQYF.

The J gene is TRBJ2-7, the V gene TRBV12-3 or TRBV12-4, with unresolved D. The CDR3 runs 13 residues. Trimming pared 10 bases from V and 3 bases from J, leaving 16 bases between. The CDR3 DNA reads as TGTGCCACCCTTGCGACCTGGAACTACGAGCAGTACTTC. It is translated as CATLATWNYEQYF.

This chain links TRBV6-6 with TRBJ2-1, with a possible D match to TRBD1 (6 bases). Trimming removed 8 bases from V and 1 base from J, with 27 bases in between. Germline loops: CDR1 MNHNY, CDR2 SVGAGI (reference sequence). The CDR3 has 19 amino acids. The CDR3 DNA reads TGTGCCAGCCGTCGACTACAGGGTCCCGGCGGGCCATCCTACAATGAGCAGTTCTTC. Residues: CASRRLQGPGGPSYNEQFF.

The chain employs TRBV5-1 and TRBJ1-6; 7 bases are shared with TRBD1. Germline values: CDR1 SGHRS, CDR2 YFSETQ. The V gene end was trimmed by 3 bases and the J gene end by 9 bases; junction bases not matched to a gene: 12. The CDR3 extends over 16 amino acids. The CDR3 DNA reads TGCGCCAGCAGCTGGGACCGACAGGGTGTTGGTTCACCCCTCCACTTT. Translated: CASSWDRQGVGSPLHF.

This clone came up a few times. This chain connects TRBV7-9 to TRBJ1-3; tentative D call: TRBD1 (6 bases). The germline gives CDR1 SEHNR, CDR2 FQNEAQ (reference sequence). CDR3 length equals 15 residues. The V and J ends lost 1 base and 2 bases respectively, with 9 bases between them. Here the CDR3 DNA reads TGTGCCAGCAGCTTAGACAGGGTAGCTGGAAACACCATATATTTT. Encoded protein: CASSLDRVAGNTIYF.

This chain uses TRBV5-4 with TRBJ2-1, with 16 bases identical to TRBD2. The CDR3 covers 18 residues. With 4 bases clipped from V and 7 bases from J, the junction kept 11 bases outside the gene matches. The germline gives CDR1 SGHNT, CDR2 YYREEE (reference sequence). CDR3 DNA: TGTGCCAGCAGCGTGGAACCGGGACTAGCGGGAGGGCTGAATGAGCAGTTCTTC. It codes for CASSVEPGLAGGLNEQFF.

This CDR3 is CASRRTSTNEKLFF. DNA of the CDR3: TGTGCCAGCAGGCGGACTTCCACTAATGAAAAACTGTTTTTT. The chain employs TRBV2 and TRBJ1-4; D ambiguous. The CDR3 has 14 amino acids. Trimming took 6 bases from V and 2 from J, leaving 10 bases between them. Germline lookup yields CDR1 SNHLY and CDR2 FYNNEI.

The CDR3 DNA reads TGTGCCAGCAGGGCCACCGGGACAGGGTTGATCACTGAAGCTTTCTTT. The encoded protein is CASRATGTGLITEAFF. V and J are TRBV28 and TRBJ1-1, with TRBD1 matching 9 bases. Trimming at V came to 6 bases and at J to 4 bases, leaving 12 bases not matched to a gene. Germline CDR1 and CDR2: MDHEN and SYDVKM. The CDR3 is 16 amino acids.

The J gene is TRBJ2-2, the V gene TRBV7-2; possibly TRBD1 for D (6 bases). CDR3 length: 16 amino acids. Trimming left V 4 bases short and J 8 bases short, with 20 bases between. Germline CDR1 SGHTA, CDR2 FQGNSA. Here the CDR3 reads CASSSGTLLRTGELFF. Here the CDR3 DNA reads TGTGCCAGCAGCTCCGGGACACTGCTTCGGACTGGGGAGCTGTTTTTT.

The chain recombines TRBV7-8 with TRBJ2-1; D remains ambiguous. Germline loops: CDR1 SGHVS, CDR2 FQNEAQ. This CDR3 is 13 amino acids long. The V end was cut by 2 bases, the J end by 9 bases, with 11 bases between. DNA of the CDR3: TGTGCCAGCAGCTTAATTGCGTCCTTTGAGCAGTTCTTC. This codes for CASSLIASFEQFF.

This clone was found a few times. V usage is TRBV18 and J usage is TRBJ2-2, with D maybe TRBD2 (5 bases). Germline V CDR1 and CDR2: KGHSH, LQKENI. There are 15 residues in the CDR3. The V end was cut by 4 bases, the J end by 2 bases, with 11 bases between. This CDR3 is CASSLRGLNTGELFF. In nucleotides, the CDR3 is TGTGCCAGCTCACTTCGCGGACTCAACACCGGGGAGCTGTTTTTT.

The gene calls are TRBV19 and TRBJ2-7; D is unclear. CDR1 LNHDA and CDR2 SQIVND come from the germline V gene (reference sequence). The germline V and J ends were trimmed by 3 bases and 0 bases, with 9 bases remaining between them. This CDR3 has 14 amino acids. The CDR3 bases are TGTGCCAGTAGTATTTCTGTTAGCTCCTACGAGCAGTACTTC. This gives the protein CASSISVSSYEQYF.

V gene TRBV12-3 or TRBV12-4 combines with J gene TRBJ2-1, with D hard to call. Trimming stripped 5 bases from V and 7 bases from J, with 6 bases between. This CDR3 comprises 11 residues. The CDR3 loop is CASSAQNEQFF. The CDR3 region has the DNA TGTGCCAGCAGTGCGCAGAATGAGCAGTTCTTC.

The chain carries TRBV6-5 and TRBJ2-1; TRBD2 aligns across 11 bases. This CDR3 has 15 residues. Germline assignment: CDR1 MNHEY and CDR2 SVGAGI. The J segment lost 7 bases and the V segment lost 4 bases, leaving 6 bases of the junction unmatched. The CDR3 reads CASSSLAGGRNEQFF. The CDR3 region has the DNA TGTGCCAGCAGTTCTTTAGCGGGAGGGCGAAATGAGCAGTTCTTC.

This rearrangement joins TRBV4-1 to TRBJ2-7; possibly TRBD2 for D (6 bases). Germline CDR1 MGHRA, CDR2 YSYEKL. V lost 4 bases to trimming and J lost 2 bases, with 15 bases between them. The CDR3 length is 15 residues. CDR3: CASSREGGGTYEQYF. The CDR3 region has the DNA TGCGCCAGCAGCCGAGAAGGCGGCGGGACCTACGAGCAGTACTTC.